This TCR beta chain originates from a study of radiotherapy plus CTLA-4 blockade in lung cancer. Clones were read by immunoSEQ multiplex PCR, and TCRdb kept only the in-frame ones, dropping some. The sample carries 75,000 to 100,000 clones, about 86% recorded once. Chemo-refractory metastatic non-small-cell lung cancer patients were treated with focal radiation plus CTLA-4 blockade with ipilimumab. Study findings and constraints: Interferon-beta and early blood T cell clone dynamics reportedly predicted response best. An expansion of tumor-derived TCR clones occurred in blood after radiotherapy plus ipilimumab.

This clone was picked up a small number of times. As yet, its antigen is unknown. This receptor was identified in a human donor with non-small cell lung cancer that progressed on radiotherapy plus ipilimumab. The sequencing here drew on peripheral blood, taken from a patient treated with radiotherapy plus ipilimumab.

The CDR3 bases are TGTGCCAGTAGTGAAGATGGGGGGCAGTTCTTC. This sequence encodes CASSEDGGQFF. The chain employs TRBV19 and TRBJ2-1; D may correspond to TRBD1 or TRBD2 (5 bases each). V lost 5 bases and J 12 bases, leaving 11 bases between the germline ends. The CDR3 covers 11 residues. Germline V CDR1 and CDR2: LNHDA, SQIVND (reference sequence).